These T cell receptor beta chains were read from a single sample in a study of cytomegalovirus exposure and HLA in healthy donors. Generated by immunoSEQ multiplex PCR, the TCRdb table keeps only in-frame clones and is missing some. The sample has 250,000 or so clones, about 93% seen once. Sequencing input: PBMCs. Every receptor here comes from a girl under 10 years old in good health and CMV-seronegative. Each CDR3 is given with its conserved first and last residue. Size tells how often a clone was seen (once, few, many) or the class of an expanded clone, and some rows leave it out.

. TRBV6-1 CASSESFGGRADTQYF
. TRBV29-1 CSVVSWGEDTDTQYF
. TRBV7-7 CASSPSGGGLETQYF
. TRBV7-8 CASSLGTSFTETQYF
. TRBV6-5 CASSYPSSGGLNEQFF
. TRBV27 CASSWLSSGPYNEQFF
. TRBV15 CATRTASGANVLTF
once TRBV14 CASSQDQSGGYGYTF
once TRBV5-4 CASSLGRGDYNEQFF
. TRBV5-1 CASSLNTPGATSHEQYF
. TRBV10-3 CAISEIGAPGVLFF
. TRBV30 CAWSVHRDTQYF
few TRBV28 CASSDSGAGNEKLFF
. TRBV5-6 CASSESMDEQFF
. TRBV6-1 CASSDFTSSEAFF
few TRBV13 CASSRIASGKKETQYF
. TRBV2 CASRASSLAGAGELFF
. TRBV7-8 CASSLRDRVNYGYTF
. TRBV30 CAWSPLGQGRNSPLHF
once TRBV28 CASSLTTGVGGYTF
. TRBV30 CAWRSRSYEQYF
. TRBV10-3 CAISDLMRASGGPRATQYF
. TRBV5-4 CASSLGPLGEGGYTEAFF
few TRBV25-1 CASSEARGRVMNEQYF
. TRBV6-5 CASSSPGGNYEQYF
. TRBV5-6 CASRQGGSSYEQYF
. TRBV11-2 CASSSGGNTEAFF
. TRBV7-9 CSSSLRGGGPYEQYF
. TRBV1 CTSRFEAQDRGDYLFF
. TRBV27 CASSLLAGTAQLNAFF
. TRBV19 CASSAPPGQERPIEAFF
. TRBV6-5 CASRYGQGEAFF
. TRBV18 CASSPQQGLDQPQHF
few TRBV25-1 CASSDRTGGREAFF
. TRBV30 CAWSAFGTGFTEAFF
once TRBV27 CASSLSPAGGNNEQFF
. TRBV11-2 CASSLSGFNQPQHF
. TRBV5-6 CASSVVRNEQFF
. TRBV7-2 CASSLGGHGHEQFF
. TRBV27 CASSFSTPGRNTGELFF